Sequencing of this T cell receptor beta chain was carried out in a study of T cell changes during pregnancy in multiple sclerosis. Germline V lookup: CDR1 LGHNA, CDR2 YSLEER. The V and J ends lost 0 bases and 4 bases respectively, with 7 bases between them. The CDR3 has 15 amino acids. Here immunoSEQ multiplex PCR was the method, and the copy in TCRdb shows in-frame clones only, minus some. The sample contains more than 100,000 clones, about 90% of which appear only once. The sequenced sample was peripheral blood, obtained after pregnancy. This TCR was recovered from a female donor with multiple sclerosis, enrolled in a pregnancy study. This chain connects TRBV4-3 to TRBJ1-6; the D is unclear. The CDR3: CASSQDRGYNSPLHF. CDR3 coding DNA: TGCGCCAGCAGCCAAGATCGGGGATATAATTCACCCCTCCACTTT.